This TCR beta chain was sequenced during a study of blood T cells in healthy people across ages. With a J-beta primer mix and a sample-barcoded 5' primer, a second PCR ran 7 to 11 cycles. TCRdb recomputed calls from the 5' RACE reads with MiXCR, one row per CDR3 protein. The sample has some 1.6 million distinct CDR3 sequences; about 35% are singletons. Germline loops: CDR1 MDHEN, CDR2 SYDVKM. V was clipped by 7 bases and J by 9 bases, with 1 base between them. The CDR3 sequence is 9 residues long. This clonotype was detected a few times. The genes are TRBV28 and TRBJ1-6; D uncertain. This sequence was found in a woman in her twenties or thirties in good health. Sequencing input: blood. The CDR3 DNA reads as TGTGCCAGCATTTCACCCCTCCACTTT. Its translation: CASISPLHF.